The text below deals with one T cell receptor beta chain. The source of the sample is a study of shared clonotypes between healthy human individuals. Naivety among CD8 cells was defined by CD45RO negativity and positive CCR7 selection, thereby excluding terminally differentiated effector memory CD45RA+ cells. The V end lost 3 bases, the J end lost 7 bases, and 16 bases lay between the germline ends. Germline values: CDR1 SGHTA, CDR2 FQGNSA. The CDR3 length is 14 residues. Measured with immunoSEQ multiplex PCR; TCRdb has only the in-frame clones, and not every one. The sample has around 2,000,000 clones, about 92% seen once.

The sample was naive CD8+ T cells from PBMCs. This clonotype was sampled from a man younger than 35 in good health. Some clones in this sample may be carry-over from other donors' samples. The chain couples TRBV7-2 to TRBJ2-7, with TRBD2 as a possible D gene (6 bases). The CDR3 reads CASSFVGRSSEQYF. The CDR3 DNA reads TGTGCCAGCAGCTTTGTCGGGAGATCGTCAGAGCAGTACTTC.